These 12 T cell receptor beta chains originate from one sample sequenced in a study of shared clonotypes between healthy human individuals (dated by TCRdb to the early 2020s). Library preparation was by the immunoSEQ multiplex PCR assay. TCRdb's version of the immuneACCESS table is confined to in-frame rearrangements and falls short of the full clone set. An unresolved V gene accounts for under half of the shortfall where checked; the remainder is of unknown origin. The sample data list millions of clones, and 93% of these were observed just once. In total, the top ten clones hold 0.39% of the sample. Sequencing was carried out using naive CD4+ T cells from PBMCs. The sample's cell subset or site, from its label and the paper: CD45RA+ positively selected. All receptors come from a man in his late teens or twenties in good health. Some clones in this sample may be carry-over from other donors' samples.

The chain has TRBV7-3 and TRBJ2-1, with 11 bases that match TRBD2. The CDR3 totals 17 residues. The germline gives CDR1 SGHTA, CDR2 FQGTGA. The ends lost 2 bases at V and 8 bases at J; junction bases unmatched: 11. The CDR3 DNA sequence: TGTGCCAGCAGCTTACTGAAACTAGCGGGAGAAACACATGAGCAGTTCTTC. Translation: CASSLLKLAGETHEQFF.

The chain is built from TRBV27 and TRBJ1-3; unclear D gene. CDR1 is MNHEY, CDR2 SMNVEV, per germline (reference sequence). With 0 bases removed from V and 2 bases from J, the gap between germline ends came to 20 bases. The CDR3 sequence is 19 residues long. The CDR3 region is CASSLSYPDSLGTGNTIYF. The CDR3 nucleotides read TGTGCCAGCAGTTTATCCTACCCGGACTCTCTCGGCACTGGAAACACCATATATTTT.

The rearrangement uses TRBV7-2 and TRBJ2-2; D is perhaps TRBD1 or TRBD2 (5 bases each). This CDR3 is built from 16 residues. Germline loops: CDR1 SGHTA, CDR2 FQGNSA. V was trimmed by 2 bases and J by 1 base, leaving 11 bases between them. CDR3 residues: CASSLQGPRNTGELFF. The CDR3 region has the DNA TGTGCCAGCAGCTTACAGGGACCCCGGAACACCGGGGAGCTGTTTTTT.

This clone was picked up one time. The chain couples TRBV5-4 to TRBJ2-3; the D gene is possibly TRBD2 (6 bases). V was trimmed by 4 bases and J by 2 bases, leaving 17 bases between them. The CDR3 has 16 residues. Germline loops: CDR1 SGHNT, CDR2 YYREEE (reference sequence). CDR3 in amino acids: CASSPRSGGFTDTQYF. CDR3 coding DNA: TGTGCCAGCAGCCCACGGAGTGGGGGGTTCACAGATACGCAGTATTTT. The entire variable domain, with the rest obtained from reference TRBV5-4 and TRBJ2-3, is as follows: ETGVTQSPTHLIKTRGQQVTLRCSSQSGHNTVSWYQQALGQGPQFIFQYYREEENGRGNFPPRFSGLQFPNYSSELNVNALELDDSALYLCASSPRSGGFTDTQYFGPGTRLTVL.

This chain connects TRBV5-1 to TRBJ2-5; no reliable D call. The CDR3 is 16 amino acids. Germline loops: CDR1 SGHRS, CDR2 YFSETQ. Trimming took 5 bases from V and 5 from J, leaving 22 bases between them. The CDR3 region has the DNA TGCGCCAGCAGTCAAGCCCCGATGAGGACCTTGGAGACCCAGTACTTC. Amino acids: CASSQAPMRTLETQYF.

In nucleotides, the CDR3 is TGTGCCAGCACCATTGCAAAGAACACTGAAGCTTTCTTT. The encoded protein is CASTIAKNTEAFF. The chain joins TRBV28 to TRBJ1-1; D remains ambiguous. The CDR3 contains 13 residues. V was shortened by 7 bases and J by 1 base, with 10 bases between the two germline ends. CDR1 is MDHEN and CDR2 is SYDVKM in the germline V gene.

CDR3 amino acids: CASSETSGRPTDEQFF. In nucleotides, the CDR3 is TGTGCCAGCAGCGAGACTAGCGGGAGGCCGACCGATGAGCAGTTCTTC. The chain couples TRBV9 to TRBJ2-1; 13 positions agree with TRBD2. The trim removed 3 bases at V and 8 bases at J, leaving 8 bases unmatched. The CDR3 is 16 residues long. Germline V gene lookup returns CDR1 SGDLS and CDR2 YYNGEE.

This chain uses TRBV6-7 with TRBJ2-3, with 8 positions matching TRBD2. TRBV6-7 carries the ORF label, with uncertain function. This CDR3 comprises 20 residues. The trim removed 0 bases at V and 6 bases at J, leaving 20 bases unmatched. The CDR3 loop is CASSYSKPPGGPGLTDTQYF. The CDR3 DNA is TGTGCCAGCAGTTACTCGAAACCTCCGGGAGGGCCTGGTTTGACGGATACGCAGTATTTT.

The genes are TRBV10-3 and TRBJ2-1; 9 nucleotides agree with TRBD2. CDR3 length equals 14 residues. Losses at the gene ends were 7 bases for V and 8 bases for J; bases not matched to a gene: 9. Germline values: CDR1 ENHRY, CDR2 SYGVKD. DNA of the CDR3: TGTGCCATCAAACTAGCGGGCCCCATCGATGAGCAGTTCTTC. Its translation: CAIKLAGPIDEQFF.

V and J are TRBV5-1 and TRBJ2-7, with D possibly TRBD1 on 5 matching bases. CDR1 is SGHRS and CDR2 is YFSETQ in the germline V gene. The CDR3 is 13 amino acids. Trimming shortened V by 4 bases and J by 2 bases, and 10 bases separated the two germline ends. CDR3 bases: TGCGCCAGCAGCCTACAGGAAGCCTACGAGCAGTACTTC. Protein product: CASSLQEAYEQYF.

DNA of the CDR3: TGTGCCAGCAGCCCTGAGTCAAGGTGGACGCAGTATTTT. Protein: CASSPESRWTQYF. The chain has TRBV28 and TRBJ2-3; D not certain. The CDR3 consists of 13 residues. Trimming cost V 6 bases and J 9 bases, with 16 bases left between them. CDR1 and CDR2 from the germline V gene are MDHEN and SYDVKM.

This chain connects TRBV6-6 to TRBJ2-7, with 8 bases fitting TRBD1. J was trimmed by 6 bases and V by 10 bases; bases with no gene match: 5. This CDR3 is 11 amino acids long. The germline V gene encodes CDR1 MNHNY and CDR2 SVGAGI (reference sequence). CDR3 region: CAISTGAEQYF. Here the CDR3 DNA reads TGTGCCATATCGACAGGGGCCGAGCAGTACTTC.